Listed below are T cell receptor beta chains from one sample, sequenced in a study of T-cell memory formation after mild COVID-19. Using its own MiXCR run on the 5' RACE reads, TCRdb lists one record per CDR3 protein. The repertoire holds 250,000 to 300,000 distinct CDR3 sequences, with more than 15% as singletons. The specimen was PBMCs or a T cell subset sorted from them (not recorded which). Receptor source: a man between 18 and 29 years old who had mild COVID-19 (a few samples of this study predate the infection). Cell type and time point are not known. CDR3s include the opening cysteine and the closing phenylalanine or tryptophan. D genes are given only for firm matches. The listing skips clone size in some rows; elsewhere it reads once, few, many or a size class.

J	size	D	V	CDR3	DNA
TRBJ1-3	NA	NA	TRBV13	CASSLLGSLTTGTIYF	TGTGCCAGCAGCTTATTGGGCAGCCTCACCACGGGCACCATATATTTT
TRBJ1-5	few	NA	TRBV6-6	CASSSRDRRGGNQPQHF	TGTGCCAGCAGTTCGAGGGACCGTCGGGGCGGCAATCAGCCCCAGCATTTT
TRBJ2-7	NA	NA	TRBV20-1	CSASVPYSGPYEQYF	TGCAGTGCTAGTGTTCCGTATAGCGGACCCTACGAGCAGTACTTC
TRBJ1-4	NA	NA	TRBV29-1	CSVEDPESGVEKLFF	TGCAGCGTTGAAGATCCCGAATCAGGGGTTGAAAAACTGTTTTTT
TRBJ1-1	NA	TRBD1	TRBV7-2	CASSLGQGMNTEAFF	TGTGCCAGCAGCCTCGGACAGGGGATGAACACTGAAGCTTTCTTT
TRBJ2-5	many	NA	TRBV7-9	CASSSDARDQYF	TGTGCCAGCAGTTCGGATGCAAGGGACCAGTACTTC
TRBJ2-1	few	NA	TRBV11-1	CASSTVNGALNEQFF	TGTGCCAGCAGCACGGTAAACGGGGCCCTCAATGAGCAGTTCTTC
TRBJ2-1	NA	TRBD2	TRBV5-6	CASSLLTSGGMSEQFF	TGTGCCAGCAGCTTGCTCACTAGCGGGGGAATGAGTGAGCAGTTCTTC
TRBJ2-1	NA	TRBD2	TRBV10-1	CASSPSGAYNEQFF	TGCGCCAGCAGCCCTAGCGGTGCCTACAATGAGCAGTTCTTC
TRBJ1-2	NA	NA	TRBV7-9	CASSPTTSSGVDGYTF	TGTGCCAGCAGCCCTACGACCTCCTCAGGGGTTGATGGCTACACCTTC
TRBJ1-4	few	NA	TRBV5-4	CASSFARGTNEKLFF	TGTGCCAGCAGCTTCGCAAGGGGCACTAATGAAAAACTGTTTTTT
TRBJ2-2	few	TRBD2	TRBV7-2	CASSRKTSGPTGELFF	TGTGCCAGCAGCCGGAAGACTAGCGGGCCGACCGGGGAGCTGTTTTTT
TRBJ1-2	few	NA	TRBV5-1	CASSLGGTRIFGYTF	TGCGCCAGCAGCTTGGGCGGGACAAGGATTTTTGGCTACACCTTC